The 12 T cell receptor beta chains in this list originate from one sample, sequenced in a study of shared clonotypes between healthy human individuals. The assay was immunoSEQ multiplex PCR, and TCRdb's table has in-frame clones only and misses some. The sample records more than 400,000 clones, less than 96% being singletons. The sequenced sample was naive CD4+ T cells sorted from blood. The subset was: CD45RA+ positively selected. The receptors were gathered from a woman aged 30 to 39 in good health.

J is TRBJ2-5 and V is TRBV5-1; D might be TRBD1 (6 bases). Trimming left V 4 bases short and J 5 bases short, with 21 bases between. The CDR3 has 16 residues. Germline CDR1 SGHRS, CDR2 YFSETQ. CDR3 DNA: TGCGCCAGCAGCCAATATGCGCAGGGGTCGGGGGAGACCCAGTACTTC. Amino acids: CASSQYAQGSGETQYF.

The rearrangement links TRBV19 to TRBJ1-2, with D unclear. Germline CDR1 LNHDA, CDR2 SQIVND (reference sequence). V lost 7 bases, J lost 7 bases, and 16 bases lay in between. The CDR3 consists of 13 residues. The CDR3 is CASTRPGGFGYTF. The DNA of the CDR3 is TGTGCCAGTACCCGACCGGGCGGGTTTGGCTACACCTTC.

This chain joins TRBV25-1 and TRBJ2-1, with 8 bases that match TRBD1. Trimming at V came to 5 bases and at J to 7 bases, leaving 7 bases not matched to a gene. Germline V gene data show CDR1 as MGHDK and CDR2 as SYGVNS. This CDR3 comprises 14 residues. CDR3 amino acids: CASSRTGRPNEQFF. CDR3 coding DNA: TGTGCCAGCAGTCGGACAGGGCGGCCGAATGAGCAGTTCTTC.

This sequence joins TRBV6-1 and TRBJ2-5; 14 bases fit TRBD2. V was pared by 4 bases and J by 5 bases, with 9 bases of the junction left unmatched. This CDR3 comprises 17 residues. Per the germline V gene, CDR1 is MNHNS and CDR2 is SASEGT. This CDR3 is CASSARTGLAGAETQYF. CDR3 sequence (DNA): TGTGCCAGCAGTGCACGCACGGGACTAGCGGGAGCCGAGACCCAGTACTTC.

The rearrangement uses TRBV5-1 and TRBJ2-7, with TRBD2 matching 10 bases. Unmatched junction bases numbered 7, after V lost 4 bases and J lost 3 bases. CDR1 and CDR2 (germline): SGHRS, YFSETQ. This CDR3 contains 15 residues. The CDR3 region has the DNA TGCGCCAGCAGCATTGGGACTAGCGACTTCTACGAGCAGTACTTC. It is translated as CASSIGTSDFYEQYF. Looking up the rest from reference TRBV5-1 and TRBJ2-7 gives the full variable domain: KAGVTQTPRYLIKTRGQQVTLSCSPISGHRSVSWYQQTPGQGLQFLFEYFSETQRNKGNFPGRFSGRQFSNSRSEMNVSTLELGDSALYLCASSIGTSDFYEQYFGPGTRLTVT.

The chain combines TRBV27 with TRBJ1-5; D is possibly TRBD1 (5 bases). V was shortened by 6 bases and J by 4 bases, with 10 bases between the two germline ends. This CDR3 spans 13 amino acids. Germline assignment: CDR1 MNHEY and CDR2 SMNVEV (reference sequence). The CDR3 protein is CASRRGLNQPQHF. The CDR3 nucleotides are TGTGCCAGCAGGCGGGGGTTGAATCAGCCCCAGCATTTT.

The genes are TRBV2 and TRBJ1-5; D is undetermined. The V gene's germline CDR1 is SNHLY and CDR2 FYNNEI. The CDR3 runs 12 residues. V was shortened by 4 bases and J by 9 bases, with 10 bases between the two germline ends. CDR3 DNA sequence: TGTGCCAGCAGTGGTGAAACTCGGCCCCAGCATTTT. As protein: CASSGETRPQHF.

The chain recombines TRBV19 with TRBJ2-7; 11 nucleotides match TRBD2. V lost 3 bases, J lost 3 bases, and 10 bases stayed unmatched. The CDR3 covers 17 residues. Germline CDR1 reads LNHDA; CDR2 reads SQIVND (reference sequence). CDR3 nucleotides: TGTGCCAGTAGTATGGGGACTAGCGGATCTAACCTCTACGAGCAGTACTTC. It yields the protein CASSMGTSGSNLYEQYF.

The chain employs TRBV5-4 and TRBJ2-5; 13 bases fit TRBD2. The germline gives CDR1 SGHNT, CDR2 YYREEE (reference sequence). The J segment lost 3 bases and the V segment lost 4 bases, leaving 15 bases of the junction unmatched. The CDR3 is 19 amino acids. CDR3 amino acids: CASSLGLAGWVMDKETQYF. In nucleotides, the CDR3 is TGTGCCAGCAGCCTGGGACTAGCGGGATGGGTGATGGATAAAGAGACCCAGTACTTC.

CDR3 amino acids: CASSPQQNEQFF. The CDR3 coding sequence is TGTGCCAGCAGCCCGCAACAGAATGAGCAGTTCTTC. The rearrangement joins TRBV7-9 to TRBJ2-1; the D is unclear. V dropped 5 bases and J dropped 7 bases, with 9 bases sitting between them. The CDR3 covers 12 residues. The V gene's germline CDR1 is SEHNR and CDR2 FQNEAQ (reference sequence).

The chain recombines TRBV10-3 with TRBJ2-7; TRBD1 matches 8 bases. The V segment lost 6 bases and the J segment 6 bases; nucleotides outside the gene matches: 13. The germline V gene encodes CDR1 ENHRY and CDR2 SYGVKD. This CDR3 region has 15 residues. In DNA, the CDR3 is TGTGCCATCAGCCCTCCGGGACAGGCTTATGGCGAGCAGTACTTC. Translating gives CAISPPGQAYGEQYF.

This chain joins TRBV28 and TRBJ1-6, with 7 nucleotides matching TRBD1. This CDR3 is 14 amino acids long. Germline V gene sequence: CDR1 MDHEN, CDR2 SYDVKM. V shed 6 bases and J 6 bases; nucleotides not matched to a gene: 5. The CDR3 sequence: CASRTGTANSPLHF. In DNA form, the CDR3 reads TGTGCCAGCAGAACCGGGACAGCTAATTCACCCCTCCACTTT.